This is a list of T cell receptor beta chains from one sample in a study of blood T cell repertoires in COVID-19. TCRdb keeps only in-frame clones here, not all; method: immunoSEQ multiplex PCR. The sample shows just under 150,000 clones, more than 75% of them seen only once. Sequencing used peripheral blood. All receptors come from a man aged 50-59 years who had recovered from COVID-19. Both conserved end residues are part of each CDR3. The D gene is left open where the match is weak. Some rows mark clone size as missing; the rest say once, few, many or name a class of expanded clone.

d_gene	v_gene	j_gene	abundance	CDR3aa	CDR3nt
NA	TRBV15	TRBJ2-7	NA	CATSTTRRGVSYEQYF	TGTGCCACCAGCACCACCCGCAGGGGAGTGTCCTACGAGCAGTACTTC
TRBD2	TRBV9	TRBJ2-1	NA	CASSPRTSGAEQFF	TGTGCCAGCAGCCCCCGGACTAGCGGGGCCGAGCAGTTCTTC
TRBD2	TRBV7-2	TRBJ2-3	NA	CASSLRRGGDTQYF	TGTGCCAGCAGCTTACGGCGGGGGGGGGATACGCAGTATTTT
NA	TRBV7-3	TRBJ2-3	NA	CASSLGGADTQYF	TGTGCCAGCAGCTTAGGGGGCGCAGATACGCAGTATTTT
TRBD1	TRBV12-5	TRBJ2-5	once	CASGLVYRQGEETQYF	TGTGCTAGTGGTTTGGTCTATCGTCAGGGGGAAGAGACCCAGTACTTC
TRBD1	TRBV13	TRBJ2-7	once	CASSLRDRSYEQYF	TGTGCCAGCAGCTTACGGGACAGGAGCTACGAGCAGTACTTC
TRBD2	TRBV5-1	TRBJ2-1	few	CASSSITSGGIDEQFF	TGCGCCAGCAGCTCGATAACTAGCGGGGGGATTGATGAGCAGTTCTTC
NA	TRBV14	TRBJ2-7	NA	CASSSGTPTSYEQYF	TGTGCCAGCAGCTCCGGGACACCTACTTCCTACGAGCAGTACTTC
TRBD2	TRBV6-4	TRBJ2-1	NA	CASSDRIAGGPDEQFF	TGTGCCAGCAGTGACCGGATAGCGGGGGGGCCGGATGAGCAGTTCTTC
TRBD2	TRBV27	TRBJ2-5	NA	CASSIGASGEETQYF	TGTGCCAGCAGCATCGGGGCTAGCGGGGAAGAGACCCAGTACTTC
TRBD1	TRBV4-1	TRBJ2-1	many	CASKETGGMNEQFF	TGCGCCAGCAAGGAGACAGGGGGCATGAATGAGCAGTTCTTC
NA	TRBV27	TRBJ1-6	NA	CASRGSLSYNSPLHF	TGTGCCAGCAGGGGGAGTTTGTCCTATAATTCACCCCTCCACTTT
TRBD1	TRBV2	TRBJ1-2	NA	CAGQDRGYGYTF	TGTGCTGGCCAGGACAGGGGCTATGGCTACACCTTC
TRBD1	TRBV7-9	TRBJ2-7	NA	CASSLEQGLSYEQYF	TGTGCCAGCAGCTTGGAACAGGGGTTGTCCTACGAGCAGTACTTC
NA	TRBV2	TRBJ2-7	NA	CASSEAGGPYEQYF	TGTGCCAGCAGTGAAGCGGGGGGGCCCTACGAGCAGTACTTC
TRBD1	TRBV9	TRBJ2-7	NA	CARIDRQGLSGESNEQYF	TGTGCCCGAATTGACAGACAGGGCCTCTCTGGGGAGTCGAACGAGCAGTACTTC
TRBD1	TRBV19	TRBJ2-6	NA	CASSMKGDRGFLVSGANVLTF	TGTGCCAGTAGTATGAAAGGTGACAGGGGGTTTTTGGTCTCCGGGGCCAACGTCCTGACTTTC
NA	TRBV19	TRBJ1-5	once	CASIPRGGYNQPQHF	TGTGCCAGTATCCCCCGGGGGGGCTACAATCAGCCCCAGCATTTT
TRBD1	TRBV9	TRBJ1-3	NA	CASSVARGTGNTIYF	TGTGCCAGCAGCGTAGCCAGGGGGACTGGAAACACCATATATTTT
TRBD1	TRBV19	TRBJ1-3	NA	CASRIPFRPGQGLAGNTIYF	TGTGCCAGTAGAATCCCCTTTCGACCGGGACAGGGACTGGCTGGAAACACCATATATTTT
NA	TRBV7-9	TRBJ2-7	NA	CASSLGGQLTYEQYF	TGTGCCAGCAGCTTAGGGGGACAACTAACCTACGAGCAGTACTTC
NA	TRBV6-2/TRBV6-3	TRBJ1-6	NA	CASSSGRTYNSPLHF	TGTGCCAGCAGCTCGGGAAGGACCTATAATTCACCCCTCCACTTT
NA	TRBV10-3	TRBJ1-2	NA	CAISEWSGDYGYTF	TGTGCCATCAGTGAGTGGTCTGGAGACTATGGCTACACCTTC
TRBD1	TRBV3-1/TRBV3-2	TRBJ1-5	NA	CASSETGTQPQHF	TGTGCCAGCAGCGAGACAGGGACTCAGCCCCAGCATTTT
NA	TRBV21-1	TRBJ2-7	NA	CASRILHRGFYEQYF	TGTGCCAGCAGGATACTCCACAGGGGGTTTTACGAGCAGTACTTC
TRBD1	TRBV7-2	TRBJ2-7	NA	CASRTGTGSSYEQYF	TGTGCCAGCAGAACCGGGACAGGGAGCTCCTACGAGCAGTACTTC
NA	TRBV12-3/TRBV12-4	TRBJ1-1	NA	CASTWSTEAFF	TGTGCCAGCACCTGGAGCACTGAAGCTTTCTTT
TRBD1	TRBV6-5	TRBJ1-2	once	CASSYPLGTGVGYTF	TGTGCCAGCAGTTACCCCCTCGGGACAGGGGTTGGCTACACCTTC
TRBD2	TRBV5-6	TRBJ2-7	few	CASSQTSGFPRQQYF	TGTGCCAGCAGCCAGACTAGCGGGTTTCCCCGGCAGCAGTACTTC
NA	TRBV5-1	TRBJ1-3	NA	CASSPYSGNTIYF	TGCGCCAGCAGCCCTTACTCTGGAAACACCATATATTTT
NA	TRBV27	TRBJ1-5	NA	CASSLLAGSNQPQHF	TGTGCCAGCAGTTTACTGGCGGGTAGCAATCAGCCCCAGCATTTT
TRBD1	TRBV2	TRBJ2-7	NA	CASSEGPAGTGNGYEQYF	TGTGCCAGCAGTGAAGGACCCGCCGGGACAGGGAACGGCTACGAGCAGTACTTC
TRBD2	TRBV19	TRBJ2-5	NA	CASSPQGLAGKTSRDPQYF	TGTGCCAGTAGTCCCCAGGGACTAGCGGGGAAAACATCAAGAGACCCCCAGTACTTC
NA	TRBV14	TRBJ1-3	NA	CASSHDGVGNTIYF	TGTGCCAGCAGCCACGACGGGGTTGGAAACACCATATATTTT
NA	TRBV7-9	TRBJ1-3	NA	CASSLGQGSGNTIYF	TGTGCCAGCAGCTTAGGTCAGGGCTCTGGAAACACCATATATTTT
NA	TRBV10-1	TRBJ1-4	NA	CASRGQGATNEKLFF	TGCGCCAGCAGAGGGCAGGGTGCAACTAATGAAAAACTGTTTTTT
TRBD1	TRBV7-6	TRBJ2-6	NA	CASSLTGGSSGANVLTF	TGTGCCAGCAGCTTAACAGGGGGCTCGTCTGGGGCCAACGTCCTGACTTTC
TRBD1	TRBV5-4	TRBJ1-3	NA	CASSWGPTGAHSGNTIYF	TGTGCCAGCAGCTGGGGGCCCACAGGGGCCCACTCTGGAAACACCATATATTTT
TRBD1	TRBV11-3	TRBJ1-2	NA	CASSLVPGQGLYGYTF	TGTGCCAGCAGCTTAGTCCCCGGACAGGGTTTATACGGCTACACCTTC
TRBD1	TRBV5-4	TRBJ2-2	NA	CASSRGGKNTGELFF	TGTGCCAGCAGCCGAGGGGGCAAGAACACCGGGGAGCTGTTTTTT
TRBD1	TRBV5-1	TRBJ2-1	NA	CASSSGQVRHNEQFF	TGCGCCAGCAGCTCTGGACAGGTTAGACACAATGAGCAGTTCTTC
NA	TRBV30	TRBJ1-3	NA	CAWSDIPGNTIYF	TGTGCCTGGAGTGACATCCCTGGAAACACCATATATTTT
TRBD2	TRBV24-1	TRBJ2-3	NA	CATSDATSGGTDTQYF	TGTGCCACCAGTGATGCGACTAGCGGGGGAACAGATACGCAGTATTTT
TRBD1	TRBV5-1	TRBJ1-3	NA	CASSLRDSQSGNTIYF	TGCGCCAGCAGCCTCCGGGACAGCCAATCTGGAAACACCATATATTTT
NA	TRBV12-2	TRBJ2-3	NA	CASRSAGGSSTDTQYF	TGTGCAAGTCGCTCGGCGGGAGGTTCTAGCACAGATACGCAGTATTTT